A single sample is the source of the 25 T cell receptor beta chains below, sequenced in a study of vaccination effects on CD4 cells after COVID-19. Expansion with viral peptide pools was applied to antigen-specific CD4+ T cells by the ViraFEST assay prior to sequencing. Between days 9 and 11 of culture, CD4+ T cells were separated out. Testing of the vaccine recipients showed negative nucleocapsid antibodies and no prior SARS-CoV-2 infection. These TCRs' antigens remain unknown. Only in-frame clones appear in the TCRdb table, and some are missing; sequencing was by immunoSEQ multiplex PCR. In the table there are about 73,000 clones, about four fifths of which are singletons. The source was CD4+ T cells from PBMCs cultured with HCoV-NL63 spike peptides, collected before COVID-19 vaccination. These receptor sequences come from a human donor who received a COVID-19 vaccine.

This clone was observed once. The V call is TRBV19, the J call TRBJ2-4; possibly TRBD2 for D (5 bases). CDR3 length: 15 amino acids. Trimming cost V 5 bases and J 3 bases, with 14 bases left between them. The V gene's germline CDR1 is LNHDA and CDR2 SQIVND (reference sequence). As DNA, the CDR3 is TGTGCCAGTAGTCGTTTGGAGGCCTACAAAAACATTCAGTACTTC. Translating gives CASSRLEAYKNIQYF.

The chain combines TRBV25-1 with TRBJ2-2, with D possibly TRBD1 on 5 matching bases. Trimming took off 3 bases at V and 3 bases at J, with 8 bases between the two ends. Germline-derived CDR1 and CDR2 are MGHDK and SYGVNS. The CDR3 is made up of 14 amino acids. The CDR3, as DNA: TGTGCCAGCAGTGAGCTCAGGGACACCGGGGAGCTGTTTTTT. Amino acid sequence: CASSELRDTGELFF.

The rearrangement uses TRBV7-8 and TRBJ1-2, with D possibly being TRBD1 (5 bases). The CDR3 is 14 residues long. Germline CDR1 and CDR2: SGHVS and FQNEAQ. V was clipped by 8 bases and J by 4 bases, with 17 bases between them. The DNA for the CDR3 is TGTGCCAGCGCGCTTGACAGAAGTCCCTATGGCTACACCTTC. It is translated as CASALDRSPYGYTF.

V and J are TRBV3-1 (or the pseudogene TRBV3-2) and TRBJ2-7; possibly TRBD2 for D (5 bases). The V end lost 3 bases, the J end lost 0 bases, and 27 bases lay between the germline ends. This CDR3 is 20 amino acids long. Germline CDR1 LGHDT, CDR2 YNNKEL (reference sequence). The CDR3 is CASSHSLTESGDYSSYEQYV. CDR3 nucleotides: TGTGCCAGCAGCCACAGCCTCACAGAGTCCGGGGATTATAGCTCCTACGAGCAGTACGTC.

A few counts support this clone. J is TRBJ1-3 and V is TRBV28; no clear D gene. Looked up from germline, CDR1 is MDHEN and CDR2 is SYDVKM. The germline V and J ends were trimmed by 3 bases and 7 bases, with 7 bases remaining between them. The CDR3 is 12 residues long. The CDR3 bases are TGTGCCAGCAGTTTGGACTGGAACACCATATATTTT. Translation gives CASSLDWNTIYF.

The genes are TRBV7-3 and TRBJ2-2; D possibly matches TRBD1 or TRBD2 (5 bases each). This CDR3 spans 12 amino acids. Trimming took off 7 bases at V and 4 bases at J, with 7 bases between the two ends. Germline CDR1 reads SGHTA; CDR2 reads FQGTGA. DNA of the CDR3: TGTGCCAGCATGGGGGTCACCGGGGAGCTGTTTTTT. Translating it yields CASMGVTGELFF.

V and J are TRBV29-1 and TRBJ1-4, with D unresolved. V was shortened by 6 bases and J by 5 bases, with 19 bases between the two germline ends. The germline gives CDR1 SQVTM, CDR2 ANQGSEA. The CDR3 sequence is 15 residues long. Here the CDR3 reads CSVAGTETTNEKLFF. The CDR3 nucleotides read TGCAGCGTCGCCGGTACCGAGACGACGAATGAAAAACTGTTTTTT. The entire variable domain, with the rest obtained from reference TRBV29-1 and TRBJ1-4, is as follows: SAVISQKPSRDICQRGTSLTIQCQVDSQVTMMFWYRQQPGQSLTLIATANQGSEATYESGFVIDKFPISRPNLTFSTLTVSNMSPEDSSIYLCSVAGTETTNEKLFFGSGTQLSVL.

The chain uses TRBV6-2 or TRBV6-3 and TRBJ1-1; 10 bases fit TRBD1. V lost 4 bases and J lost 7; bases outside the gene matches: 9. The V gene's germline CDR1 is MNHEY and CDR2 SVGEGT. CDR3 length equals 15 residues. The CDR3: CASSSSGTGAVEAFF. In nucleotides, the CDR3 is TGTGCCAGCAGTTCATCCGGGACAGGGGCGGTTGAAGCTTTCTTT.

The chain combines TRBV5-6 with TRBJ2-5, with D hard to call. This CDR3 contains 15 residues. Germline CDR1 SGHDT, CDR2 YYEEEE. The V end lost 3 bases, the J end lost 4 bases, and 16 bases lay between the germline ends. The CDR3 DNA is TGTGCCAGCAGCTACCGGACGGTATGGGGAGAGACCCAGTACTTC. Its translation is CASSYRTVWGETQYF.

This chain links TRBV7-9 with TRBJ2-2; D might be TRBD1 (5 bases). Germline assignment: CDR1 SEHNR and CDR2 FQNEAQ (reference sequence). V was cut by 5 bases and J by 4 bases, with 11 bases left in between. The CDR3 is 14 residues long. The CDR3 here is CASSAQGPTGELFF. The CDR3 bases are TGTGCCAGCAGCGCCCAGGGTCCCACCGGGGAGCTGTTTTTT.

The chain joins TRBV10-1 to TRBJ1-2; 7 positions match TRBD1. In germline, CDR1 is WNHNN, CDR2 SYGVQD (reference sequence). V dropped 6 bases and J dropped 4; count of bases not matched to a gene: 5. CDR3 length equals 13 residues. The DNA of the CDR3 is TGCGCCAGCAGCGCGACAGGGTCCTATGGCTACACCTTC. This codes for CASSATGSYGYTF.

This sequence joins TRBV5-5 and TRBJ1-5, with TRBD1 as a possible D gene (6 bases). The CDR3 length is 15 residues. Germline assignment: CDR1 SGHKS and CDR2 YYEKEE (reference sequence). V was shortened by 0 bases and J by 7 bases, with 14 bases between the two germline ends. As DNA, the CDR3 is TGTGCCAGCAGCTTGGCCGTCCAGGGGTACCAGCCCCAGCATTTT. Encoded protein: CASSLAVQGYQPQHF.

CDR3 coding DNA: TGTGCCAGCAGTGAAGTTGGGGCGTACGAGCAGTACGTC. Translated: CASSEVGAYEQYV. This chain joins TRBV6-1 and TRBJ2-7, with a tentative D call TRBD1 (5 bases). The germline V gene encodes CDR1 MNHNS and CDR2 SASEGT. V was clipped by 1 base and J by 4 bases, with 8 bases between them. The CDR3 is 13 amino acids.

This clone appeared a few times. The chain couples TRBV2 to TRBJ2-3, with unresolved D. The V end was cut by 6 bases, the J end by 4 bases, with 11 bases between. Germline V gene lookup returns CDR1 SNHLY and CDR2 FYNNEI. The length of the CDR3 is 13 residues. Here the CDR3 reads CASSVETPDTQYF. CDR3 nucleotides: TGTGCCAGCAGCGTAGAAACACCAGATACGCAGTATTTT.

The chain combines TRBV25-1 with TRBJ1-2; D not certain. The CDR3 runs to 11 residues. Trimming cost V 5 bases and J 5 bases, with 6 bases left between them. Germline values: CDR1 MGHDK, CDR2 SYGVNS. CDR3 DNA: TGTGCCAGCAGTAAAGGTTATGGCTACACCTTC. Translating it yields CASSKGYGYTF.

The chain employs TRBV11-3 and TRBJ2-1; 13 nucleotides line up with TRBD2. In germline, CDR1 is SGHNT, CDR2 YENEEA. CDR3 length: 18 amino acids. Trimming took 5 bases from V and 8 from J; bases not matched to a gene: 15. CDR3 sequence (DNA): TGTGCCAGCAGCCTAAGGACTAGCGGGGGTACCTTTGAGGATGAGCAGTTCTTC. This translates into CASSLRTSGGTFEDEQFF.

The chain is built from TRBV3-1 (or the pseudogene TRBV3-2) and TRBJ1-5; D is undetermined. With 1 base removed from V and 3 bases from J, the gap between germline ends came to 10 bases. CDR3 length: 15 residues. Germline V gene sequence: CDR1 LGHDT, CDR2 YNNKEL (reference sequence). This CDR3 is CASSQGVNDNQPQHF. CDR3 nucleotides: TGTGCCAGCAGCCAAGGAGTAAACGACAATCAGCCCCAGCATTTT.

The chain recombines TRBV19 with TRBJ2-1; 11 bases agree with TRBD2. J lost 4 bases, V lost 6 bases, and 8 bases had no gene match. The CDR3 totals 16 residues. Per germline, CDR1 LNHDA and CDR2 SQIVND (reference sequence). The CDR3 DNA is TGTGCCAGTAGCCCCTATCCTAGCGGGGGGTACAATGAGCAGTTCTTC. Protein sequence: CASSPYPSGGYNEQFF.

The chain combines TRBV30 with TRBJ1-6; D remains unclear. The germline V and J ends were trimmed by 2 bases and 12 bases, with 11 bases remaining between them. CDR3 length: 12 amino acids. Germline values: CDR1 GTSNPN, CDR2 SVGIG (reference sequence). DNA of the CDR3: TGTGCCTGGAGTACGGGCGCCCAACCCCTCCACTTT. Its translation is CAWSTGAQPLHF.

This sequence joins TRBV29-1 and TRBJ1-4; D might be TRBD1 (6 bases). This CDR3 has 13 residues. Germline V CDR1 and CDR2: SQVTM, ANQGSEA. V dropped 6 bases and J dropped 4 bases, with 12 bases sitting between them. The CDR3, as DNA: TGCAGCGTCATGAGGGGGGGTAATGAAAAACTGTTTTTT. Amino acid sequence: CSVMRGGNEKLFF.

This chain uses TRBV11-2 with TRBJ2-2; 7 nucleotides match TRBD2. CDR3 length equals 17 residues. Germline V CDR1 and CDR2: SGHAT, FQNNGV. The V gene end was trimmed by 4 bases and the J gene end by 4 bases; junction bases not matched to a gene: 12. CDR3 nucleotides: TGTGCCAGCAGCTACCCTGCGGCTAGCGGAATCACCGGGGAGCTGTTTTTT. Its translation is CASSYPAASGITGELFF.

The rearrangement links TRBV10-3 to TRBJ2-7, with D perhaps matching TRBD2 (6 bases). The CDR3 consists of 13 residues. Per the germline V gene, CDR1 is ENHRY and CDR2 is SYGVKD. V was shortened by 10 bases and J by 2 bases, with 15 bases between the two germline ends. CDR3: CATRLGGAYEQYV. The CDR3 DNA follows: TGTGCCACCCGCCTTGGCGGGGCCTACGAGCAGTACGTC.

This clone was observed a handful of times. V usage is TRBV19 and J usage is TRBJ2-3; 8 bases are shared with TRBD2. The V gene end was trimmed by 6 bases and the J gene end by 1 base; junction bases not matched to a gene: 3. CDR1 is LNHDA and CDR2 is SQIVND in the germline V gene (reference sequence). The CDR3 runs 14 residues. The CDR3 DNA reads TGTGCCAGTAGGACTAGCGCCCGCACAGATACGCAGTATTTT. Protein product: CASRTSARTDTQYF.

The chain joins TRBV7-6 to TRBJ2-1; D unresolved. This CDR3 spans 15 amino acids. CDR1 and CDR2 from the germline V gene are SGHVS and FNYEAQ. V was cut by 3 bases and J by 0 bases, with 9 bases left in between. CDR3 DNA sequence: TGTGCCAGCAGCTTTTTTTCGGGCTCCTACAATGAGCAGTTCTTC. Translated, it gives CASSFFSGSYNEQFF.

The chain recombines TRBV10-2 with TRBJ2-7; the D gene is possibly TRBD1 (5 bases). In germline, CDR1 is WSHSY, CDR2 SAAADI. This CDR3 is 12 amino acids long. V shed 6 bases and J shed 5 bases, with 11 bases lying between them. The CDR3 is CASRDLGDEQYV. The CDR3 nucleotides read TGCGCCAGCAGAGACCTAGGGGACGAGCAGTACGTC.